Listed below are T cell receptor beta chains from one sample, sequenced in a study of T cell responses to AZD1222 COVID-19 vaccine. Method: immunoSEQ multiplex PCR; TCRdb's copy keeps in-frame clones and lacks some. Of under 150,000 clones in the sample, almost 95% were seen once. This specimen consisted of peripheral blood, obtained 28 days after the second AZD1222 dose. Source of these receptors: an adult who received the AZD1222 COVID-19 vaccine. Each CDR3 is given with its conserved first and last residue. D genes are given only for firm matches. Clone sizes are given selectively: once, few, many, or a class where the clone is expanded.

J gene	V gene	CDR3 length	D gene	clone size	CDR3 protein	CDR3 DNA
TRBJ1-6	TRBV6-5	13	-	-	CASSYQGNSPLHF	TGTGCCAGCAGTTACCAGGGGAATTCACCCCTCCACTTT
TRBJ2-2	TRBV11-2	15	-	-	CASSPYRVSTGELFF	TGTGCCAGCAGCCCATATAGAGTTTCCACCGGGGAGCTGTTTTTT
TRBJ1-5	TRBV10-3	12	-	-	CATQDSNQPQHF	TGTGCCACCCAAGACAGCAATCAGCCCCAGCATTTT
TRBJ1-1	TRBV24-1	13	-	-	CATSESGRTEAFF	TGTGCCACCAGTGAATCAGGTAGGACTGAAGCTTTCTTT
TRBJ1-2	TRBV10-2	13	TRBD1	once	CASSEGTDYGYTF	TGCGCCAGCAGTGAAGGGACAGACTATGGCTACACCTTC
TRBJ1-2	TRBV6-2/TRBV6-3	14	-	-	CASSYYGTGYGYTF	TGTGCCAGCAGTTACTACGGGACTGGCTATGGCTACACCTTC
TRBJ1-4	TRBV7-2	16	-	-	CASSLTGGAVSEKLFF	TGTGCCAGCAGCTTAACAGGAGGGGCCGTTTCTGAAAAACTGTTTTTT
TRBJ2-7	TRBV19	16	-	-	CASSIVSLTDSYEQYF	TGTGCCAGTAGTATAGTATCACTGACAGACTCCTACGAGCAGTACTTC
TRBJ1-1	TRBV15	14	TRBD1	-	CATSRVAGGTEAFF	TGTGCCACCAGCAGAGTAGCAGGGGGGACTGAAGCTTTCTTT
TRBJ1-2	TRBV7-2	14	-	-	CASSFSSPDYGYTF	TGTGCCAGCAGCTTTAGTTCCCCAGATTATGGCTACACCTTC
TRBJ1-2	TRBV7-9	14	-	-	CASSLGGTSYGYTF	TGTGCCAGCAGCTTAGGGGGGACGAGCTATGGCTACACCTTC
TRBJ1-2	TRBV5-6	13	-	-	CASSFRRTYGYTF	TGTGCCAGCAGCTTCAGGAGGACGTATGGCTACACCTTC
TRBJ1-2	TRBV18	15	-	-	CASSPSETANYGYTF	TGTGCCAGCTCACCATCGGAGACAGCTAACTATGGCTACACCTTC
TRBJ2-1	TRBV5-6	15	TRBD2	-	CASSLGGGSIDEQFF	TGTGCCAGCAGCTTGGGTGGCGGGAGTATCGATGAGCAGTTCTTC
TRBJ1-3	TRBV7-8	16	-	-	CASSLGWGVSGNTIYF	TGTGCCAGCAGCTTAGGGTGGGGGGTTTCTGGAAACACCATATATTTT